This TCR beta chain comes out of a study of shared clonotypes between healthy human individuals. Study results and caveats: The study sampled only blood, and tissue repertoires likely differ.

Generated by immunoSEQ multiplex PCR, the TCRdb table keeps only in-frame clones and is missing some. This table has some 800,000 clones, around 92% appearing once. Terminally differentiated effector memory CD45RA+ cells were left out of the naive CD8 fraction, which was CD45RO-negative and positively selected for CCR7. This clone has a single count. No antigen is known for it. Germline V CDR1 and CDR2: KGHSH, LQKENI. V was clipped by 6 bases and J by 2 bases, with 20 bases between them. This CDR3 spans 16 amino acids. The source of this sequence is a man aged 25-40 years in good health. This sequence joins TRBV18 and TRBJ2-7, with D uncertain. Sequencing used naive CD8+ T cells sorted from blood. As DNA, the CDR3 is TGTGCCAGCTCCCCCCCTTTCTTCAAGGGCCCCTACGAGCAGTACTTC. Amino acid sequence: CASSPPFFKGPYEQYF.